This T cell receptor beta chain came from a study of blood T cell repertoires in COVID-19. This CDR3 spans 13 amino acids. Sequenced by immunoSEQ multiplex PCR; TCRdb stores in-frame clones only, minus some. The sample holds about 190,000 clones, roughly 80% seen once. This receptor was taken from a man aged 45 to 65 who had recovered from COVID-19. The chain has TRBV21-1 and TRBJ2-5; no DNA check was done on the table's D call, TRBD1. TRBV21-1 is a documented pseudogene. The specimen was peripheral blood. CDR3 nucleotides: TGTGCCAGCAGCCCCCGACAGGGGCAGACCCAGTACTTC. Protein: CASSPRQGQTQYF.